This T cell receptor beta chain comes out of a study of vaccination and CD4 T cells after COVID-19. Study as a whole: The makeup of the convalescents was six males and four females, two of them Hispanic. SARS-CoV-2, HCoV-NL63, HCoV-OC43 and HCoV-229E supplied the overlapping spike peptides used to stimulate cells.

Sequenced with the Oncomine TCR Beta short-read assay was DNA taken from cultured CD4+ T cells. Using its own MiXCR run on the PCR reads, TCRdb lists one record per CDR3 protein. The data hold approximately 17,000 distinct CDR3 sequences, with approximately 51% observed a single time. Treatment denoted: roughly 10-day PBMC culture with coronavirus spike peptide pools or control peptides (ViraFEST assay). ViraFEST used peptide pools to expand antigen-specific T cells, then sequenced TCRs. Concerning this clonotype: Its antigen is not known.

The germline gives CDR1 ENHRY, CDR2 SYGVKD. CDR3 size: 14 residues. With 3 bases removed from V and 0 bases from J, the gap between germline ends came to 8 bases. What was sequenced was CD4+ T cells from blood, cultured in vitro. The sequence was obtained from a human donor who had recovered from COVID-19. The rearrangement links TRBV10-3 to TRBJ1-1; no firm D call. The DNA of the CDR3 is TGTGCCATCAGTGACGTGGGAGTGAACACTGAAGCTTTCTTT. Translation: CAISDVGVNTEAFF.